This T cell receptor beta chain derives from a study of cytomegalovirus exposure and HLA in healthy donors. Points on this clone: Antigen unknown.

The donors comprised healthy bone marrow donors. Germline CDR1 reads SGHRS; CDR2 reads YFSETQ. V was trimmed by 4 bases and J by 2 bases, leaving 11 bases between them. The CDR3 extends over 14 amino acids. Findings and caveats of the study: By a later analysis, the bulk of CMV-associated TCR beta chains appeared HLA-restricted. The authors listed approximately 150 TCR beta chains as cytomegalovirus-associated. Published work reported that the classifier diagnosed cytomegalovirus status with high specificity and sensitivity.

A multiplex PCR was run with 60 Vbeta primers and 13 Jbeta primers. Sequenced by immunoSEQ multiplex PCR; TCRdb stores in-frame clones only, minus some. The sample includes 100,000 to 120,000 clones, about three quarters of them seen just once. The chain combines TRBV5-1 with TRBJ2-3; perhaps TRBD2 as D (6 bases). The sequenced material came from PBMCs. The source of this sequence is a woman aged 55-70 years in good health and CMV-seropositive. This chain's CDR3 is CASSQTGVTDTQYF. CDR3 bases: TGCGCCAGCAGCCAAACGGGGGTCACAGATACGCAGTATTTT.